The 2 T cell receptor beta chains below all came from one sample that was sequenced in a study of T cell repertoires in cytomegalovirus infection. TCRdb independently ran MiXCR on the reads; one entry per CDR3 protein. The profile shows approximately 500,000 distinct CDR3 sequences, 11% of them singletons. Sequencing was carried out using PBMCs. The receptors here all came from a human donor in good health (CMV status not recorded). Some clones in this sample may be carry-over from other donors' samples.

Only a few counts were recorded for this clonotype. The V call is TRBV5-1, the J call TRBJ2-1, with 11 bases matching TRBD2. The V gene end was trimmed by 4 bases and the J gene end by 1 base; junction bases not matched to a gene: 4. CDR3 size: 16 residues. Per germline, CDR1 SGHRS and CDR2 YFSETQ. This CDR3 reads CASSTGLAVSYNEQFF. For the CDR3, the DNA is TGCGCCAGCAGCACGGGACTAGCGGTTTCCTACAATGAGCAGTTCTTC.

This clonotype was detected many times. A junction end diverges from the germline sequence, so it may reflect a read error. The rearrangement links TRBV7-7 to TRBJ2-2; D gene unclear. Germline CDR1 and CDR2: SSHAT and FNYEAQ (reference sequence). The CDR3 extends over 14 amino acids. CDR3 DNA: TGTGCTAGCAGCCCTATACGGGTCACCGGGGAGCTGTTTTTT. This encodes CASSPIRVTGELFF. Full variable domain (remainder filled in from reference TRBV7-7 and TRBJ2-2): GAGVSQSPRYKVTKRGQDVTLRCDPISSHATLYWYQQALGQGPEFLTYFNYEAQPDKSGLPSDRFSAERPEGSISTLTIQRTEQRDSAMYRCASSPIRVTGELFFGEGSRLTVL.